These 25 T cell receptor beta chains were all obtained from the same sample, sequenced in a study of OX40 agonist ivuxolimab in advanced cancers. Data came from immunoSEQ multiplex PCR; TCRdb stores just in-frame clones and leaves some out. Of 65,000 to 90,000 clones in the sample, about 90% were seen once. The sample in question was CD4+ or CD8+ T cells sorted from blood, obtained in a trial of the OX40 agonist ivuxolimab. These TCRs come from an adult with an advanced solid tumor such as melanoma, head and neck, liver or kidney cancer.

This chain links TRBV18 with TRBJ1-5; D is undetermined. Germline V gene lookup returns CDR1 KGHSH and CDR2 LQKENI. The CDR3 loop spans 15 amino acids. V lost 5 bases, J lost 3 bases, and 14 bases lay in between. CDR3 sequence (DNA): TGTGCCAGCTCATCGACCTCAGACCCCAATCAGCCCCAGCATTTT. This sequence encodes CASSSTSDPNQPQHF.

This chain connects TRBV18 to TRBJ2-1; D remains unclear. Per the germline V gene, CDR1 is KGHSH and CDR2 is LQKENI. CDR3 length: 12 residues. The V gene lost 6 bases and the J gene lost 5 bases, with 8 bases spanning the gap. In nucleotides, the CDR3 is TGTGCCAGCTCTCCTCAAGACAATGAGCAGTTCTTC. The encoded protein is CASSPQDNEQFF.

This rearrangement joins TRBV19 to TRBJ1-1; tentatively, D is TRBD1 (6 bases). The germline V and J ends were trimmed by 6 bases and 5 bases, with 19 bases remaining between them. CDR3 length: 15 residues. Germline V lookup: CDR1 LNHDA, CDR2 SQIVND (reference sequence). The CDR3 loop reads CASRDRDTVETEAFF. In nucleotides, the CDR3 is TGTGCCAGTAGGGACAGAGACACCGTAGAGACTGAAGCTTTCTTT.

The CDR3 here is CASSLAVRGTGELFF. The CDR3 DNA reads as TGTGCCAGCAGCTTGGCAGTCCGGGGCACCGGGGAGCTGTTTTTT. The genes are TRBV2 and TRBJ2-2, with D perhaps matching TRBD2 (5 bases). This CDR3 region has 15 residues. The V end was cut by 6 bases, the J end by 4 bases, with 15 bases between. Germline V gene sequence: CDR1 SNHLY, CDR2 FYNNEI.

The chain carries TRBV11-1 and TRBJ2-1, with 7 bases fitting TRBD2. Germline CDR1 SGHAT, CDR2 FQDESV (reference sequence). The CDR3 is 14 residues long. J was trimmed by 4 bases and V by 5 bases; bases with no gene match: 5. The CDR3, as DNA: TGTGCCAGCAGCGATCGGACTAGTTACAATGAGCAGTTCTTC. Translated: CASSDRTSYNEQFF.

The rearrangement uses TRBV9 and TRBJ1-4; D perhaps matches TRBD1 (5 bases). Trimming shortened V by 7 bases and J by 5 bases, and 12 bases separated the two germline ends. The CDR3 has 13 amino acids. Germline lookup yields CDR1 SGDLS and CDR2 YYNGEE. The CDR3 DNA is TGTGCCAGCGGTTCACAGGAAAATGAAAAACTGTTTTTT. Translated: CASGSQENEKLFF.

The rearrangement links TRBV29-1 to TRBJ2-2; D unclear. CDR3 length: 13 residues. Trimming shortened V by 4 bases and J by 5 bases, and 11 bases separated the two germline ends. Germline V CDR1 and CDR2: SQVTM, ANQGSEA. The CDR3 coding sequence is TGCAGCGTTGGTGGTTCCACAACCGGGGAGCTGTTTTTT. Translated, it gives CSVGGSTTGELFF.

This clone has just one count. The V call is TRBV5-1, the J call TRBJ2-2; 7 nucleotides agree with TRBD1. CDR1 is SGHRS and CDR2 is YFSETQ in the germline V gene. The CDR3 is made up of 16 amino acids. Trimming cost V 4 bases and J 2 bases; bases outside gene matches: 8. CDR3 loop: CASSTAGTVNTGELFF. The CDR3 bases are TGCGCCAGCAGCACCGCCGGGACAGTCAACACCGGGGAGCTGTTTTTT.

The rearrangement links TRBV11-2 to TRBJ1-4; 11 nucleotides align to TRBD1. CDR1 and CDR2 (germline): SGHAT, FQNNGV. CDR3 size: 13 residues. V lost 6 bases and J lost 7; bases outside the gene matches: 1. The CDR3 here is CASRDRGPEKLFF. CDR3 DNA sequence: TGTGCCAGCAGGGACAGGGGGCCTGAAAAACTGTTTTTT.

The chain joins TRBV9 to TRBJ2-2; the D gene is possibly TRBD2 (6 bases). Trimming left V 0 bases short and J 4 bases short, with 16 bases between. CDR1 and CDR2 from the germline V gene are SGDLS and YYNGEE. CDR3 length: 17 amino acids. In DNA, the CDR3 is TGTGCCAGCAGCGTAGGTCCCAGCGGGCAGGGCACCGGGGAGCTGTTTTTT. Translated: CASSVGPSGQGTGELFF. Complete variable domain (other parts from reference TRBV9 and TRBJ2-2): DSGVTQTPKHLITATGQRVTLRCSPRSGDLSVYWYQQSLDQGLQFLIQYYNGEERAKGNILERFSAQQFPDLHSELNLSSLELGDSALYFCASSVGPSGQGTGELFFGEGSRLTVL.

This chain links TRBV10-1 with TRBJ2-3; the match to TRBD2 covers 15 bases. The CDR3 has 18 residues. Trimming removed 3 bases from V and 2 bases from J; junction bases left unmatched: 6. Germline CDR1 is WNHNN and CDR2 is SYGVQD (reference sequence). The CDR3 region is CASSDHGLAGGYTDTQYF. DNA for the CDR3: TGCGCCAGCAGTGATCACGGACTAGCGGGAGGGTACACAGATACGCAGTATTTT.

V usage is TRBV5-4 and J usage is TRBJ2-1; TRBD2 matches at 10 bases. CDR3 size: 17 residues. Germline V lookup: CDR1 SGHNT, CDR2 YYREEE (reference sequence). V was pared by 6 bases and J by 0 bases, with 9 bases of the junction left unmatched. The chain's CDR3 is CASTGGSGGSSYNEQFF. The CDR3 nucleotides read TGTGCCAGCACCGGGGGTAGCGGGGGGAGCTCCTACAATGAGCAGTTCTTC.

The CDR3 DNA reads as TGTGCCAGCAGCCTCCGGACAGACACAGATACGCAGTATTTT. The encoded protein is CASSLRTDTDTQYF. V usage is TRBV7-8 and J usage is TRBJ2-3; weak D call: TRBD1 (6 bases). Germline V CDR1 and CDR2: SGHVS, FQNEAQ. V was pared by 5 bases and J by 2 bases, with 11 bases between. This CDR3 region has 14 residues.

The chain recombines TRBV28 with TRBJ2-4, with TRBD2 as a possible D gene (5 bases). Germline V gene data show CDR1 as MDHEN and CDR2 as SYDVKM. The CDR3 length is 12 residues. V was trimmed by 3 bases and J by 6 bases, leaving 6 bases between them. CDR3 nucleotides: TGTGCCAGCAGTTTCGGGGTAAACATTCAGTACTTC. Residues: CASSFGVNIQYF.

This clone was seen just once. CDR3 amino acids: CASSFRPLYNEQFF. In DNA, the CDR3 is TGTGCCAGCAGCTTTCGACCTCTCTACAATGAGCAGTTCTTC. The chain has TRBV11-2 and TRBJ2-1, with D hard to call. Trimming shortened V by 3 bases and J by 3 bases, and 9 bases separated the two germline ends. CDR3 length: 14 residues. CDR1 is SGHAT, CDR2 FQNNGV, per germline.

This clone was found once. The rearrangement links TRBV5-8 to TRBJ2-5; 9 nucleotides agree with TRBD1. Looked up from germline, CDR1 is SGHTS and CDR2 is YDEGEE. This CDR3 comprises 15 residues. The V segment lost 5 bases and the J segment 5 bases; nucleotides outside the gene matches: 10. CDR3: CASSLGDRVDETQYF. CDR3 nucleotide sequence: TGTGCCAGCAGTCTTGGGGACAGGGTCGACGAGACCCAGTACTTC.

V gene TRBV18 combines with J gene TRBJ1-1; no clear D. The CDR3 is made up of 13 amino acids. Germline V gene lookup returns CDR1 KGHSH and CDR2 LQKENI. Trimming pared 2 bases from V and 0 bases from J, leaving 4 bases between. CDR3 protein: CASSPDMNTEAFF. DNA of the CDR3: TGTGCCAGCTCACCAGACATGAACACTGAAGCTTTCTTT.

The V gene is TRBV27, the J gene TRBJ1-5; TRBD1 agrees at 10 bases. The CDR3 contains 15 residues. Losses at the gene ends were 6 bases for V and 4 bases for J; bases not matched to a gene: 6. Germline V gene lookup returns CDR1 MNHEY and CDR2 SMNVEV (reference sequence). The chain's CDR3 is CASSTGQGKNQPQHF. The CDR3 DNA is TGTGCCAGCAGCACGGGACAGGGGAAAAATCAGCCCCAGCATTTT.

This clone was seen only once. This chain joins TRBV5-5 and TRBJ2-2; no definite D call. CDR1 is SGHKS and CDR2 is YYEKEE in the germline V gene (reference sequence). The CDR3 spans 15 residues. Between the trimmed V and J ends, which lost 3 bases and 0 bases, there was a span of 9 bases. The DNA of the CDR3 is TGTGCCAGCAGCTCTGACCCAACGAACACCGGGGAGCTGTTTTTT. This sequence encodes CASSSDPTNTGELFF.

V and J are TRBV11-1 and TRBJ2-5, with TRBD2 identical over 9 bases. This CDR3 is 18 amino acids long. V lost 1 base and J lost 3; bases outside the gene matches: 12. Germline V gene data show CDR1 as SGHAT and CDR2 as FQDESV (reference sequence). This CDR3 reads CASSLVSAGGPGEETQYF. As DNA, the CDR3 is TGTGCCAGCAGCTTAGTGTCGGCGGGAGGGCCCGGTGAAGAGACCCAGTACTTC.

The chain has TRBV5-1 and TRBJ2-7, with TRBD2 matching 10 bases. The CDR3 extends over 18 amino acids. Germline CDR1 reads SGHRS; CDR2 reads YFSETQ. The J segment lost 4 bases and the V segment lost 2 bases, leaving 15 bases of the junction unmatched. The CDR3 DNA sequence: TGCGCCAGCAGCTTCCAACCTAGCGGGGGCTCCTCTTTGTACGAGCAGTACTTC. Protein sequence: CASSFQPSGGSSLYEQYF. Together with reference TRBV5-1 and TRBJ2-7, the CDR3 gives the full variable domain: KAGVTQTPRYLIKTRGQQVTLSCSPISGHRSVSWYQQTPGQGLQFLFEYFSETQRNKGNFPGRFSGRQFSNSRSEMNVSTLELGDSALYLCASSFQPSGGSSLYEQYFGPGTRLTVT.

This clone has only one observation. The V and J genes are TRBV7-9 and TRBJ2-1; D assignment may be TRBD1 or TRBD2 (5 bases each). Germline V gives CDR1 SEHNR, CDR2 FQNEAQ (reference sequence). Trimming cost V 4 bases and J 10 bases, with 14 bases left between them. The CDR3 has 13 amino acids. CDR3 bases: TGTGCCAGCAGCTCCTACTGGGACCTCGAGCAGTTCTTC. Translation gives CASSSYWDLEQFF.

DNA of the CDR3: TGTGCCAGCAGCCCGCAAGATCCGGGGCGCGCTGGCTACACCTTC. Protein sequence: CASSPQDPGRAGYTF. The chain carries TRBV7-2 and TRBJ1-2; possible D gene TRBD1, 5 bases. Germline CDR1 and CDR2: SGHTA and FQGNSA. V lost 5 bases to trimming and J lost 7 bases, with 20 bases between them. CDR3 length: 15 amino acids.

The V call is TRBV5-3, the J call TRBJ2-2; 8 nucleotides line up with TRBD2. TRBV5-3 counts as an open reading frame of uncertain function. After removal of 4 bases from V and 7 bases from J, the junction contained 12 bases not matched to a gene. This CDR3 comprises 16 residues. This CDR3 is CARSPQDGGAGGELFF. The DNA of the CDR3 is TGTGCCAGAAGCCCCCAAGACGGGGGGGCTGGCGGGGAGCTGTTTTTT.

This clone showed up just once. V is TRBV5-1 and J is TRBJ2-7; no clear D. V lost 0 bases, J lost 7 bases, and 11 bases lay in between. The CDR3 spans 13 residues. In germline, CDR1 is SGHRS, CDR2 YFSETQ. CDR3 amino acids: CASSLVEFEEQYF. Written as DNA, the CDR3 is TGCGCCAGCAGCTTGGTGGAGTTCGAGGAGCAGTACTTC.